This T cell receptor beta chain was observed in a study of blood T cell repertoires in COVID-19. The wider study: Some COVID-19 samples were acute and others convalescent; all came from the United States, Italy and Spain. PBMCs, B-cell-depleted T cells, or T cells provided the cDNA or gDNA that made up the material.

CDR1 MNHEY and CDR2 SVGAGI come from the germline V gene. The V gene end was trimmed by 6 bases and the J gene end by 9 bases; junction bases not matched to a gene: 12. The CDR3 is made up of 14 amino acids. Authors' analysis steps: Cell counts per sample came from amplifying reference gene primers. Generated by immunoSEQ multiplex PCR, the TCRdb table keeps only in-frame clones and is missing some. V and J calls and clone size are those listed in that table; D and trimming were worked out from the DNA. The data hold approximately 210,000 clones, with over 80% observed a single time. This clone was observed a single time.

The sequence was obtained from a woman between 65 and 79 years old with active or convalescent COVID-19. The chain links TRBV6-5 to TRBJ2-5, with TRBD1 matching 8 bases. The specimen sequenced was peripheral blood. CDR3 DNA: TGTGCCAGCAGAGGACAGGGTCCGGCTGGCTCCCAGTACTTC. Translation: CASRGQGPAGSQYF.